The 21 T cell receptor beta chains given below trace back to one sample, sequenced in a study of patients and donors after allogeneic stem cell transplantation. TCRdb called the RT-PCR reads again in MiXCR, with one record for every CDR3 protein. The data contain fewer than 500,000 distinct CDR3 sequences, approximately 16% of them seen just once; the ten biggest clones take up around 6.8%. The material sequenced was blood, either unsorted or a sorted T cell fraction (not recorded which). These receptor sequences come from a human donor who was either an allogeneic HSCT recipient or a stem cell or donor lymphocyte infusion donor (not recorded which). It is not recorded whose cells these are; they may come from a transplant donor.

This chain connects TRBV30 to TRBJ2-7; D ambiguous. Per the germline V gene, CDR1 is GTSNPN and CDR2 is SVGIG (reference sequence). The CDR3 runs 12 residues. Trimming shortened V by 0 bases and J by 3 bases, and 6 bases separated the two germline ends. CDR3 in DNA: TGTGCCTGGAGTGTTACAGTCTACGAGCAGTACTTC. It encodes CAWSVTVYEQYF. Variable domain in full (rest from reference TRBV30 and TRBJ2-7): SQTIHQWPATLVQPVGSPLSLECTVEGTSNPNLYWYRQAAGRGLQLLFYSVGIGQISSEVPQNLSASRPQDRQFILSSKKLLLSDSGFYLCAWSVTVYEQYFGPGTRLTVT.

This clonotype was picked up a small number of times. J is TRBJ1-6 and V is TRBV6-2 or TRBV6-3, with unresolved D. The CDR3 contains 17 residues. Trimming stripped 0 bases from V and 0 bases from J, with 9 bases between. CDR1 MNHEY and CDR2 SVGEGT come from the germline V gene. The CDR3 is CASSYSRASSYNSPLHF. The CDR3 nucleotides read TGTGCCAGCAGTTACTCACGGGCGAGCTCCTATAATTCACCCCTCCACTTT.

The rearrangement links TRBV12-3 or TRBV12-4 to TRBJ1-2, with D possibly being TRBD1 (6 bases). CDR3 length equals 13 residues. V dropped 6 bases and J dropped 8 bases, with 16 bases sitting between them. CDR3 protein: CASSRNRVAGYTF. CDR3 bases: TGTGCCAGCAGCCGTAACAGGGTGGCCGGCTACACCTTC.

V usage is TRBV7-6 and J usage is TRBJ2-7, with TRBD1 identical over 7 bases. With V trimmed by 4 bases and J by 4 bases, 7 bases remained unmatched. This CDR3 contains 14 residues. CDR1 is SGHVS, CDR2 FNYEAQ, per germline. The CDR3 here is CASSSVDRWYEQYF. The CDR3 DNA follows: TGTGCCAGCAGCTCAGTGGACAGGTGGTACGAGCAGTACTTC.

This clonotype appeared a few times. Written as DNA, the CDR3 is TGTGCCAGCAGTGAGACAGGCCGGGGGGAGACCCAGTACTTC. Amino acid sequence: CASSETGRGETQYF. V and J are TRBV6-1 and TRBJ2-5; D assignment may be TRBD1 or TRBD2 (6 bases each). This CDR3 has 14 residues. CDR1 is MNHNS and CDR2 is SASEGT in the germline V gene. V lost 3 bases, J lost 5 bases, and 13 bases lay in between.

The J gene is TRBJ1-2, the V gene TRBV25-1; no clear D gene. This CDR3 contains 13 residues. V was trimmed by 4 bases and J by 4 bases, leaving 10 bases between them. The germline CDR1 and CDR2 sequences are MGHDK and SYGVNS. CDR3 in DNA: TGTGCCAGCAGTGTAGGCCAGGCCTATGGCTACACCTTC. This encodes CASSVGQAYGYTF.

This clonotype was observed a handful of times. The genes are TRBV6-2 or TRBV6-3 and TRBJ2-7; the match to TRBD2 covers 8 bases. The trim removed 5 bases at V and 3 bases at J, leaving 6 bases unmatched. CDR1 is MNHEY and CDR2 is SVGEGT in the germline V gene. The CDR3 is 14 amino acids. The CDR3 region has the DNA TGTGCCAGCAGTCCTAGCGGGTCCCGCTACGAGCAGTACTTC. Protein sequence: CASSPSGSRYEQYF.

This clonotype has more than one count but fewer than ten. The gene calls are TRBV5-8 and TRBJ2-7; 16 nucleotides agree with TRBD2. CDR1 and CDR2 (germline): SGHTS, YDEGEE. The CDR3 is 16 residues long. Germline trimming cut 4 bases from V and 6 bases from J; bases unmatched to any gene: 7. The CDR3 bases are TGTGCCAGCAGCGCCGGGACTAGCGGGAGGGCCTTCGAGCAGTACTTC. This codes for CASSAGTSGRAFEQYF.

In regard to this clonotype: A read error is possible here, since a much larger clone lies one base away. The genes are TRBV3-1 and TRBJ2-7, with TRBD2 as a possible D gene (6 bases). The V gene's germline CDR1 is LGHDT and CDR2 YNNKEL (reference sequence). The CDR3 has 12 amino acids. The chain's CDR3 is CVSSPGGYEQYF. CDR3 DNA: TGTGTCAGCAGCCCCGGGGGCTACGAGCAGTACTTC.

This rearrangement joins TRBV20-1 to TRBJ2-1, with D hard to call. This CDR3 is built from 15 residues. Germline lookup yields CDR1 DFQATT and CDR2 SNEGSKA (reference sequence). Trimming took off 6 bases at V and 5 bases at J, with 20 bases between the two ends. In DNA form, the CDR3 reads TGCAGTGCCCGGCGGCCTTACCAGATCGACAATGAGCAGTTCTTC. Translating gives CSARRPYQIDNEQFF.

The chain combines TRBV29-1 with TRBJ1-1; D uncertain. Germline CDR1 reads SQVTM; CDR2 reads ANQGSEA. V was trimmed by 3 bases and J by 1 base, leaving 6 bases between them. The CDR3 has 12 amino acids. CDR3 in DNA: TGCAGCGTTGAGGTCTCGAACACTGAAGCTTTCTTT. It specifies CSVEVSNTEAFF.

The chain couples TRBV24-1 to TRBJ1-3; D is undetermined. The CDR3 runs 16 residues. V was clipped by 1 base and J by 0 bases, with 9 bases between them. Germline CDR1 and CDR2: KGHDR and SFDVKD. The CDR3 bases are TGTGCCACCAGTGATTTAGTGGCCAGCTCTGGAAACACCATATATTTT. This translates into CATSDLVASSGNTIYF.

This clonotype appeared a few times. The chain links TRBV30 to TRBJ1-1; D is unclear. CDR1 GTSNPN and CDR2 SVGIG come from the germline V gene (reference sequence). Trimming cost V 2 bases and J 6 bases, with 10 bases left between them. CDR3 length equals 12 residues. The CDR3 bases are TGTGCCTGGAGTCCGGGCCCCCCTGAAGCTTTCTTT. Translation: CAWSPGPPEAFF.

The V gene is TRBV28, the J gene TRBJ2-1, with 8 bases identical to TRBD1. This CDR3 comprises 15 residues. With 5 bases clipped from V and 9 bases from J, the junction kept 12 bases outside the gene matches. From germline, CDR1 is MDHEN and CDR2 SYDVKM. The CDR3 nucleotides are TGTGCCAGCAGTGCGCCCAGGGGGCTTATAAGTGAGCAGTTCTTC. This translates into CASSAPRGLISEQFF.

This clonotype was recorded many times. Written as DNA, the CDR3 is TGTGCCAGCAGCAAAGGAAATCAGCCCCAGCATTTT. Protein sequence: CASSKGNQPQHF. This chain connects TRBV21-1 to TRBJ1-5. TRBV21-1 is labeled a pseudogene. This CDR3 has 12 residues.

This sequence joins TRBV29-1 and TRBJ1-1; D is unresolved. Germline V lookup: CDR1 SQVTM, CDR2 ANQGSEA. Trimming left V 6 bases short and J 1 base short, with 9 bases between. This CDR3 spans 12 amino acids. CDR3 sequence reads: CSVKDPNTEAFF. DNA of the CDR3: TGCAGCGTGAAGGACCCGAACACTGAAGCTTTCTTT.

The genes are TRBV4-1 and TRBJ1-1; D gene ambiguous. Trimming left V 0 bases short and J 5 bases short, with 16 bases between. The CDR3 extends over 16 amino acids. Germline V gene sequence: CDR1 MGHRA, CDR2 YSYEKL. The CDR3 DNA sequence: TGCGCCAGCAGCCAAGAGACGGCGGTTAGTAAGACTGAAGCTTTCTTT. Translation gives CASSQETAVSKTEAFF.

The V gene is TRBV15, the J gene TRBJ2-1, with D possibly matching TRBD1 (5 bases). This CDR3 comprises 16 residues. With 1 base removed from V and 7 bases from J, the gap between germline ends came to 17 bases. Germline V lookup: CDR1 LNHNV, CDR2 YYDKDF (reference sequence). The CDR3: CATSRVAPSPGNEQFF. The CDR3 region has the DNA TGTGCCACCAGCAGAGTAGCACCGTCCCCAGGGAATGAGCAGTTCTTC.

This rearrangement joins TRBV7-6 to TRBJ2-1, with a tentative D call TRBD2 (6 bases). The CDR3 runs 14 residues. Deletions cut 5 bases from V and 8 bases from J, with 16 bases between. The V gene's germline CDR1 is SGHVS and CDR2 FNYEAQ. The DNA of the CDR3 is TGTGCCAGCAGCCCGACTAGATTGACTGATGAGCAGTTCTTC. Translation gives CASSPTRLTDEQFF.

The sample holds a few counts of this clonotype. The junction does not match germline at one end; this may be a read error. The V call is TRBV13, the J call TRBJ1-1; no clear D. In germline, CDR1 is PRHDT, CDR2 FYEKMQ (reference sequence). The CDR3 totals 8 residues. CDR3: CASSRAGF. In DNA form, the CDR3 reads TGTGCCAGCAGCCGGGCTGGGTTT.

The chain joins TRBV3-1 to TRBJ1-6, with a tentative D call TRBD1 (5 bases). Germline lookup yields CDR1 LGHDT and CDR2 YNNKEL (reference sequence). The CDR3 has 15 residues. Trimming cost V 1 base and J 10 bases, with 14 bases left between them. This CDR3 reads CASSQGGREVSPLHF. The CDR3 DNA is TGTGCCAGCAGCCAAGGGGGGAGGGAGGTCTCACCCCTCCACTTT.